Detailed here is one T cell receptor beta chain. Antigen: not known. This entry is derived from a study of shared clonotypes between healthy human individuals. Findings and caveats of the study: Expectations were that clonotype sharing among donors would be affected by sequencing depth.

Sequencing was performed with immunoSEQ multiplex PCR; in TCRdb, only in-frame clones are kept and a portion is missing. The sample consists of about 2.4 million clones, over 85% of them appearing once. The germline CDR1 and CDR2 sequences are SGHTA and FQGNSA. Unmatched junction bases numbered 15, after V lost 1 base and J lost 5 bases. The CDR3 consists of 18 residues. This chain links TRBV7-2 with TRBJ2-7; 9 positions agree with TRBD2. The sample comprised naive CD4+ T cells from PBMCs. The subset is: CD45RA+ positively selected. The source is a man between 18 and 35 years old in good health. Some clones in this sample may be carry-over from other donors' samples. The CDR3: CASSLVSSGRTAYNEQYF. The CDR3 DNA reads TGTGCCAGCAGCTTAGTGTCGAGCGGGAGGACCGCCTATAACGAGCAGTACTTC.